This passage covers 6 T cell receptor beta chains from one sample sequenced in a study of CD8+CD57+ T cells in acquired aplastic anemia. TCR beta VDJ and CDR3 profiling used genomic DNA as template. A single record per CDR3 protein comes from TCRdb applying MiXCR to the reads. Found here are under 200,000 distinct CDR3 sequences, roughly 47% of them singletons; the top ten hold about 1.1%. Input material: sorted CD4+, CD8+, or CD8+CD57+ T cells (not recorded which) from PBMCs. These receptors all come from a human donor in good health.

This clonotype turned up a few times. This chain links TRBV30 with TRBJ2-2; D is undetermined. Trimming removed 1 base from V and 8 bases from J, with 8 bases in between. Looked up from germline, CDR1 is GTSNPN and CDR2 is SVGIG (reference sequence). The CDR3 covers 12 residues. The CDR3 DNA sequence: TGTGCCTGGAGTGATCTACCTGGGGAGCTGTTTTTT. This encodes CAWSDLPGELFF.

This clonotype appeared many times. The chain links TRBV20-1 to TRBJ2-7; D could derive from TRBD1 or TRBD2 (6 bases each). Between the trimmed V and J ends, which lost 5 bases and 2 bases, there was a span of 10 bases. Germline CDR1 reads DFQATT; CDR2 reads SNEGSKA (reference sequence). The CDR3 sequence is 12 residues long. The CDR3 bases are TGCAGTGCTGATAGGGGGGCCTACGAGCAGTACTTC. As protein: CSADRGAYEQYF.

This clonotype occurred many times. V gene TRBV5-6 combines with J gene TRBJ1-2; D is ambiguous. Between the trimmed V and J ends, which lost 5 bases and 3 bases, there was a span of 11 bases. The germline gives CDR1 SGHDT, CDR2 YYEEEE. The CDR3 is 13 residues long. The CDR3 DNA reads as TGTGCCAGCAGGCTCGCTGGTTACTATGGCTACACCTTC. This codes for CASRLAGYYGYTF.

This clonotype came up many times. V usage is TRBV29-1 and J usage is TRBJ1-2; D unresolved. V was shortened by 7 bases and J by 9 bases, with 15 bases between the two germline ends. This CDR3 spans 11 amino acids. Germline V gene lookup returns CDR1 SQVTM and CDR2 ANQGSEA. The CDR3 loop reads CSAAAGGRYTF. Written as DNA, the CDR3 is TGCAGCGCCGCTGCTGGAGGGCGCTACACCTTC. Filled out from reference TRBV29-1 and TRBJ1-2, the complete variable domain reads SAVISQKPSRDICQRGTSLTIQCQVDSQVTMMFWYRQQPGQSLTLIATANQGSEATYESGFVIDKFPISRPNLTFSTLTVSNMSPEDSSIYLCSAAAGGRYTFGSGTRLTVV.

This clonotype was found many times. The V gene is TRBV7-3, the J gene TRBJ2-2, with D perhaps assigned TRBD1 or TRBD2 (6 bases each). Trimming cost V 6 bases and J 8 bases, with 13 bases left between them. The germline V gene encodes CDR1 SGHTA and CDR2 FQGTGA. The CDR3 loop spans 13 amino acids. The CDR3 DNA reads as TGTGCCAGCAGTCTTTGGGGGGCGGGGGAGCTGTTTTTT. Translated: CASSLWGAGELFF.

The chain joins TRBV29-1 to TRBJ2-2, with a possible D match to TRBD1 (6 bases). V was pared by 7 bases and J by 6 bases, with 15 bases between. In germline, CDR1 is SQVTM, CDR2 ANQGSEA. The CDR3 totals 13 residues. The CDR3 loop is CSASTGTAGELFF. The CDR3 DNA is TGCAGCGCTAGTACAGGGACCGCCGGGGAGCTGTTTTTT.